This TCR beta chain was found in a study of cytomegalovirus exposure and HLA in healthy donors (TCRdb year 2017). Notes on the research overall: An earlier analysis of fewer than 750 of the donors reported approximately 280 Gb of sequence data and around 100 million unique TCR beta sequences obtained from 150 million to 200 million T cells. Alongside the repertoire data, information on donor age, sex, ethnicity and CMV serostatus was compiled. Genome-wide SNP genotypes for about 65% of the roughly 700 donors were used in a later genetic analysis, which treated that subset as a discovery cohort. The study was designed to test whether signatures of past pathogen exposure could be identified by cataloging public T cell receptors. Because of strong linkage in the cohort, roughly five DR-DQ haplotypes were treated as single units for association and clustering. The study profiled the T cell repertoires of 500 to 800 subjects by immunosequencing and related them to cytomegalovirus serostatus. To study patterns of TCR occurrence, a later analysis re-analyzed previously published TCR beta repertoires from 500 to 850 donors and added high-resolution HLA genotyping. Besides the first cohort of roughly 700 subjects, a separate validation cohort made up of about 120 different subjects was used. An early release covering approximately 600 HLA-typed donors comprised approximately 300 gigabases of sequencing data and 85 million to 100 million unique TCR sequences. The later analysis used no new phenotypic data to find candidate immune exposures, relying instead on TCR beta sequences and their occurrence across donors. Typing coverage varied by locus: roughly 620-630 donors for A, B, C, DRB1 and DQB1; 522 for DQA1; more than 600 for DPA1; more than 450 for DPB1. All discovery cohort repertoires had been generated using a single sequencing platform. HLA typing covered class I and class II loci at four-digit resolution. The study combined high-throughput TCR immunosequencing, statistical association of individual TCRs with disease status, and machine learning to predict cytomegalovirus infection status. In an earlier analysis of roughly 580 of the donors, high-throughput TCR beta sequencing was used to judge whether each TCR beta V gene segment behaved as functional or pseudogenic. Among 398 genotyped donors of the cohort, an average of approximately 200,000 unique TCR beta nucleotide sequences was sequenced per donor, of which 15% to 20% were non-productive. Of the 300 to 500 genotyped donors, over 80% were placed in the genetic ancestry cluster associated with self-reported Caucasian donors. Study-wide findings and limitations: In a later analysis, some 17,000 TCR beta sequences were associated with specific HLA alleles at a false discovery rate of 0.05. Compared with the approximately 600-donor mean, donors in an Asian-associated ancestry cluster had fewer N-insertions in productive TCRs, according to a later genetic analysis. The study gave a list of 150 to 200 TCR beta chains associated with cytomegalovirus. It was suggested by the authors that the approach could potentially be generalized to other disease states and immunological phenotypes. Because counts were too low, under 20 rarely observed V segments, including chromosome 9 orphons, were left out of the earlier analysis of approximately 500 of the donors. In a later analysis, most CMV-associated TCR beta chains were found to appear HLA-restricted, with HLA associations seemingly driven largely by CMV exposure. Immune exposure information for the cohort was limited to CMV serostatus. In a later analysis, TCR association rates were found to vary across HLA loci, with the most associated TCRs seen for DRB1 alleles and the fewest for HLA-C alleles. Because HLA typing was missing for some donors at each locus, association tests included only the typed subset. In a later genetic analysis, a missense DCLRE1C variant was associated with V-gene and J-gene trimming of TCR beta chains, and the association was replicated in an independent cohort. Several of the top co-occurrence clusters appeared to be linked to parvovirus B19, influenza, CMV and Epstein-Barr virus, according to a later analysis. Correlated functional status among segregating V segments might reflect linkage disequilibrium, but an unknown experimental factor could not be ruled out. When HLA alleles, especially DR and DQ, strongly co-occurred, TCR associations were difficult to assign to individual alleles. Sequencing depth was assumed to be roughly uniform across donors in the presence/absence analyses, though that assumption may not hold. A cluster of highly shared sequence variants was judged likely to be a technical artifact of the sequencing pipeline. In an earlier analysis of about 600 of the donors, most TCR beta V segments appeared in productive rearrangements about 87% or about 30% of the time, broadly matching IMGT annotations. This cohort had only TCR beta chains sequenced, and the lack of alpha or paired-chain data limited which features could be detected. A further reported finding was that TCR beta sequences accurately predicted the HLA-A and HLA-B alleles for most subjects in the first cohort. A few of the identified cytomegalovirus-associated TCR beta chains were confirmed in vitro to be specific for cytomegalovirus antigens. Across donors, most TCR sequences were observed very rarely, whereas some public TCRs were present in many individuals. Some IMGT-functional V segments, including TRBV6-2 and TRBV6-3, could not be distinguished by the 87-base-pair reads and were therefore excluded. In a later analysis, HLA-associated TCR beta chains showed more clonal expansion and lower generation probabilities than non-associated chains that were equally common. In both the original and validation cohorts, the classifier was reported to diagnose cytomegalovirus status with high specificity and sensitivity.

Comments on this clone: Its recognized antigen is unknown. The sample holds no much larger clone one base away, and base qualities are not on file.

The cohort was made up of 650 to 700 healthy bone marrow donors. Cohort members were all nominally healthy when sampled, although unrecorded immune exposures were likely present. The donor tested CMV seronegative and was one of the 352 seronegative cohort members. Every donor gave a peripheral blood sample, and the peripheral blood mononuclear cells from that sample were used for TCR beta sequencing. Genomic DNA extraction from the blood cell samples was performed with the Qiagen DNeasy Blood Extraction Kit. Including cysteine and phenylalanine, the CDR3 has 15 amino acids. Of all the DNA, just the CDR3 is kept, 45 bases in frame from base 1. Based on the germline V gene, the CDR1 and CDR2 sequences are MRHNA and SNTAGT. For this chain, trimming is 2 bases at the V end and 8 bases at the J end, and the number of junction bases without a gene match is 9. Libraries came from the immunoSEQ multiplex PCR assay. For the multiplex PCR, a mixture combining 60 forward primers for TCR Vbeta segments and 13 reverse primers for TCR Jbeta segments was used. Amplification of the CDR3 region of rearranged TCR beta genes was performed with a multiplex PCR assay on genomic DNA. On the Illumina HiSeq System, the amplified TCR beta libraries were sequenced as 87-base-pair reads. As for how the authors treated the data: In a later analysis, roughly 80 million unique TCR beta chains were counted across the approximately 640 repertoires, and around 10 million of these chains were shared by at least two donors. To remove PCR and sequencing errors, raw reads were error-corrected and collapsed into unique sequences using a nearest-neighbor algorithm that merged closely related sequences. CDR3 sequences were aligned to IMGT reference sequences to assign V, D and J gene segments. For a sequence to be retained, a match of at least six nucleotides to both a V gene segment and a J gene segment was required. A rearrangement was called productive if the CDR3 had no stop codons and remained in frame with V and J, and every other rearrangement was called non-productive. Following IMGT convention, CDR3 was defined as the stretch from the second conserved V-encoded cysteine up to the conserved J-encoded phenylalanine. In an earlier analysis of around 640 of the donors, sequences lacking an unambiguous match to a single V gene segment were excluded. An earlier analysis of a few hundred of the donors classified V segments as functional when productive rearrangements were above 56.7% and as segregating when the standard deviation between donors was above 5%. A statistical classification framework was built to diagnose cytomegalovirus status from the catalog of TCR beta chain sequences. In a later analysis, TCR nucleotide sequences were compared against IMGT/GENE-DB human TR gene sequences so that V and J genes could be assigned. A later analysis assigned CDR3 sequences and most-parsimonious VDJ recombination scenarios with the TCRdist pipeline. In a later analysis, each TCR beta chain was defined by its CDR3 amino acid sequence together with its V-gene family, and reads without a unique V-gene family were excluded. To address suspected cross-contamination and a sequencing artifact, a later analysis removed 592 highly shared, low-generation-probability nucleotide sequences. In a later analysis, a clonal expansion index was calculated for each public chain from normalized within-repertoire ranks of inferred template counts. In a later analysis, generation probabilities were computed with a VDJ recombination model fitted to out-of-frame rearrangements, and the resulting probabilities were checked against IGoR. Hypergeometric tests were used in a later analysis to score TCR-TCR, TCR-HLA and TCR-CMV co-occurrence, with a repertoire-size bias correction applied to the TCR pairs. To estimate false discovery rates, a later analysis permuted the HLA or CMV assignments 20 times. In a later analysis, co-occurring TCRs were grouped using DBSCAN, and TCRdist sequence similarity was added for clustering within HLA-allele-positive subsets. Repertoires with fewer than 30,000 or more than 120,000 public chains, plus five repertoires with anomalous nucleotide sharing, were excluded from co-occurrence clustering. The table was pulled from immuneACCESS by TCRdb, which kept in-frame rearrangements only. Such tables lose some clones; where checked, under half of the loss comes from unresolved V genes, and the rest has no known cause. From that table come the V and J calls and clone size; the DNA was used to work out D and trimming. For this sample there are around 120,000 clones; approximately 80% appear just once. The ten largest clones capture around 3% of the sample.

The TCR sequence derives from a boy younger than 10 in good health and CMV-seronegative. The rearrangement joined TRBV6-4 to TRBJ2-1; TRBD2 matches 7 bases in the middle. Sequenced: PBMCs. DNA sequence: TGTGCCAGCAGTGACCTCGGCGGGAGTCGCGATGAGCAGTTCTTC. The translation is CASSDLGGSRDEQFF.